Following are 2 T cell receptor beta chains from one sample sequenced in a study of cytomegalovirus exposure and HLA in healthy donors. The PCR was carried out with 60 Vbeta primers and 13 Jbeta primers. Method: immunoSEQ multiplex PCR; TCRdb's copy keeps in-frame clones and lacks some. The data show over 90,000 clones, 65% to 80% seen once. What was sequenced was PBMCs. These receptors were taken from a woman aged 18-29 years in good health and CMV-seropositive.

The V and J genes are TRBV5-6 and TRBJ2-7, with D hard to call. The length of the CDR3 is 14 residues. CDR1 SGHDT and CDR2 YYEEEE come from the germline V gene. With 5 bases removed from V and 7 bases from J, the gap between germline ends came to 19 bases. CDR3 sequence: CASSPSPRDEEQYF. DNA for the CDR3: TGTGCCAGCAGTCCAAGCCCCCGAGATGAAGAGCAGTACTTC.

This clone was seen just once. The chain is built from TRBV5-6 and TRBJ1-5; D not resolved. Looked up from germline, CDR1 is SGHDT and CDR2 is YYEEEE. V was clipped by 3 bases and J by 5 bases, with 15 bases between them. The CDR3 contains 15 residues. The CDR3 region has the DNA TGTGCCAGCAGCTCCTCTGGTCAGATTTATCAGCCCCAGCATTTT. Translated, it gives CASSSSGQIYQPQHF.